What follows are 28 T cell receptor beta chains derived from one specimen sequenced in a study of blood T cell repertoires in COVID-19. This table comes from immunoSEQ multiplex PCR, and its TCRdb copy is limited to in-frame clones, with some not included. The sample records about 100,000 clones, around 82% being singletons. The sample consisted of peripheral blood. Source of these receptors: a man aged 55 to 69 with acute or convalescent COVID-19.

V gene TRBV28 combines with J gene TRBJ2-4; 8 bases align to TRBD1. The germline V gene encodes CDR1 MDHEN and CDR2 SYDVKM. The length of the CDR3 is 16 residues. The trim removed 8 bases at V and 0 bases at J, leaving 9 bases unmatched. The CDR3 region has the DNA TGTGCCAGCGCCAATCAGGGGGCGGTAGCCAAAAACATTCAGTACTTC. Protein sequence: CASANQGAVAKNIQYF.

The CDR3 DNA reads TGTGCCAGCAGCCCAATACGTACGACAACGGACAATGAGCAGTTCTTC. The encoded protein is CASSPIRTTTDNEQFF. V gene TRBV7-2 combines with J gene TRBJ2-1; no clear D. This CDR3 is built from 16 residues. The V gene's germline CDR1 is SGHTA and CDR2 FQGNSA. Between the trimmed V and J ends, which lost 5 bases and 5 bases, there was a span of 19 bases.

The rearrangement uses TRBV2 and TRBJ1-1; TRBD1 matches 9 bases. The CDR3 spans 14 residues. Trimming removed 6 bases from V and 4 bases from J; junction bases left unmatched: 6. CDR1 and CDR2 from the germline V gene are SNHLY and FYNNEI. Here the CDR3 DNA reads TGTGCCAGCAGCGGAGACAGGGGGGCCACTGAAGCTTTCTTT. Its translation is CASSGDRGATEAFF. The full variable domain, completed using reference TRBV2 and TRBJ1-1, is EPEVTQTPSHQVTQMGQEVILRCVPISNHLYFYWYRQILGQKVEFLVSFYNNEISEKSEIFDDQFSVERPDGSNFTLKIRSTKLEDSAMYFCASSGDRGATEAFFGQGTRLTVV.

This clone has only one observation. V usage is TRBV5-1 and J usage is TRBJ2-5; perhaps TRBD1 as D (5 bases). CDR3 length: 15 amino acids. Trimming shortened V by 3 bases and J by 2 bases, and 14 bases separated the two germline ends. Germline V gene lookup returns CDR1 SGHRS and CDR2 YFSETQ. The DNA of the CDR3 is TGCGCCAGCAGCTCCACTGGGGCCTTTCAAGAGACCCAGTACTTC. Amino acids: CASSSTGAFQETQYF. Together with reference TRBV5-1 and TRBJ2-5, the CDR3 gives the full variable domain: KAGVTQTPRYLIKTRGQQVTLSCSPISGHRSVSWYQQTPGQGLQFLFEYFSETQRNKGNFPGRFSGRQFSNSRSEMNVSTLELGDSALYLCASSSTGAFQETQYFGPGTRLLVL.

J is TRBJ1-6 and V is TRBV12-3 or TRBV12-4; TRBD1 is a possible D gene (6 bases). The ends were cut back, 5 bases at V and 11 bases at J, with 13 bases in the middle. This CDR3 is built from 13 residues. DNA for the CDR3: TGTGCCAGCAGTCCCGCCACAGGGACACCCCTCCACTTT. This codes for CASSPATGTPLHF.

V usage is TRBV25-1 and J usage is TRBJ2-5; 8 bases align to TRBD1. This CDR3 is built from 18 residues. The V gene's germline CDR1 is MGHDK and CDR2 SYGVNS. After removal of 4 bases from V and 5 bases from J, the junction contained 18 bases not matched to a gene. The CDR3: CASSVPPGAGGSGETQYF. CDR3 bases: TGTGCCAGCAGTGTTCCCCCTGGGGCAGGGGGCTCAGGGGAGACCCAGTACTTC.

This chain links TRBV5-4 with TRBJ2-5, with 7 bases fitting TRBD1. V lost 4 bases and J lost 1; bases outside the gene matches: 1. This CDR3 region has 13 residues. Germline-derived CDR1 and CDR2 are SGHNT and YYREEE (reference sequence). As DNA, the CDR3 is TGTGCCAGCAGCCGGGACAGCCAAGAGACCCAGTACTTC. This encodes CASSRDSQETQYF.

This chain connects TRBV3-1 (or the pseudogene TRBV3-2) to TRBJ1-2, with 10 bases aligning to TRBD1. With V trimmed by 0 bases and J by 2 bases, 12 bases remained unmatched. The CDR3 has 19 residues. CDR1 is LGHDT and CDR2 is YNNKEL in the germline V gene (reference sequence). The CDR3 DNA follows: TGTGCCAGCAGCCAAGACCTGGACAGGGGGTTAGTAGGGAACTATGGCTACACCTTC. Translating gives CASSQDLDRGLVGNYGYTF.

With respect to this clone: This specimen includes other DNA sequences encoding the same CDR3. The chain combines TRBV5-1 with TRBJ2-7, with 7 bases that match TRBD2. V trimming: 0 bases; J trimming: 0 bases; junction bases outside the gene matches: 3. The germline CDR1 and CDR2 sequences are SGHRS and YFSETQ. The CDR3 runs 15 residues. CDR3: CASSLDGGSSYEQYF. Here the CDR3 DNA reads TGCGCCAGCAGCTTGGATGGCGGGAGCTCCTACGAGCAGTACTTC.

The V and J genes are TRBV13 and TRBJ2-1; 9 bases align to TRBD1. The CDR3 is made up of 17 amino acids. Losses at the gene ends were 5 bases for V and 4 bases for J; bases not matched to a gene: 12. CDR1 is PRHDT and CDR2 is FYEKMQ in the germline V gene (reference sequence). The CDR3 region has the DNA TGTGCCAGCAGCGAAACCTCGGACAGGGGAAAGTACAATGAGCAGTTCTTC. It codes for CASSETSDRGKYNEQFF.

This clone has a handful of counts. The chain employs TRBV4-2 and TRBJ2-1; 15 positions agree with TRBD2. The V segment lost 3 bases and the J segment 4 bases; nucleotides outside the gene matches: 7. The CDR3 runs to 18 residues. The germline V gene has CDR1 LGHNA and CDR2 YNFKEQ. The CDR3 sequence is CASSHAGTSGGQYNEQFF. The CDR3 DNA reads TGTGCCAGCAGCCACGCCGGGACTAGCGGGGGGCAATACAATGAGCAGTTCTTC.

The rearrangement links TRBV3-1 (or the pseudogene TRBV3-2) to TRBJ1-5, with D possibly matching TRBD1 (6 bases). V was shortened by 10 bases and J by 2 bases, with 12 bases between the two germline ends. The CDR3 has 13 residues. Germline CDR1 and CDR2: LGHDT and YNNKEL (reference sequence). The CDR3: CATSRGGNQPQHF. The CDR3 nucleotides are TGTGCCACCTCCAGGGGCGGCAATCAGCCCCAGCATTTT.

The CDR3 sequence is CASSTGGFTDTQYF. The CDR3 nucleotides read TGTGCCAGCAGCACGGGGGGTTTCACAGATACGCAGTATTTT. The chain links TRBV7-2 to TRBJ2-3, with 7 bases that match TRBD2. Germline CDR1 reads SGHTA; CDR2 reads FQGNSA. Trimming removed 5 bases from V and 2 bases from J; junction bases left unmatched: 4. The CDR3 runs 14 residues.

This rearrangement joins TRBV27 to TRBJ1-2, with 10 bases matching TRBD1. Germline CDR1 reads MNHEY; CDR2 reads SMNVEV (reference sequence). This CDR3 is 15 amino acids long. Trimming took 5 bases from V and 4 from J; bases not matched to a gene: 7. The CDR3 region has the DNA TGTGCCAGCAGTCCCCGACAGGGGGCCCTCTATGGCTACACCTTC. It encodes CASSPRQGALYGYTF.

The chain carries TRBV2 and TRBJ1-6; 9 bases align to TRBD1. Germline V gene data show CDR1 as SNHLY and CDR2 as FYNNEI. V was pared by 4 bases and J by 8 bases, with 3 bases of the junction left unmatched. The CDR3 extends over 14 amino acids. For the CDR3, the DNA is TGTGCCAGCAGTGTGGACAGGGGTGATTCACCCCTCCACTTT. Protein: CASSVDRGDSPLHF. Variable domain in full (rest from reference TRBV2 and TRBJ1-6): EPEVTQTPSHQVTQMGQEVILRCVPISNHLYFYWYRQILGQKVEFLVSFYNNEISEKSEIFDDQFSVERPDGSNFTLKIRSTKLEDSAMYFCASSVDRGDSPLHFGNGTRLTVT.

The genes are TRBV6-5 and TRBJ2-7; 9 nucleotides agree with TRBD1. Germline CDR1 and CDR2: MNHEY and SVGAGI. This CDR3 region has 14 residues. V shed 6 bases, J shed 4 bases, and the junction held 7 bases outside the gene matches. The CDR3 DNA is TGTGCCAGCAGGTCAGGGACAGGGACGTACGAGCAGTACTTC. This encodes CASRSGTGTYEQYF.

CDR3 DNA sequence: TGTGCCAGCAAGCAGGGGCGGAATGGGAATCAGCCCCAGCATTTT. Its translation is CASKQGRNGNQPQHF. The genes are TRBV2 and TRBJ1-5; D is perhaps TRBD1 (6 bases). CDR3 length: 15 residues. Germline V lookup: CDR1 SNHLY, CDR2 FYNNEI. V was clipped by 7 bases and J by 4 bases, with 17 bases between them.

This chain connects TRBV9 to TRBJ2-2; a weak D match, TRBD2 (6 bases). The V end was cut by 0 bases, the J end by 4 bases, with 10 bases between. Germline V CDR1 and CDR2: SGDLS, YYNGEE. The CDR3 length is 15 residues. The CDR3 sequence is CASSVASAGTGELFF. DNA for the CDR3: TGTGCCAGCAGCGTAGCTAGCGCGGGCACCGGGGAGCTGTTTTTT.

This chain connects TRBV5-4 to TRBJ1-4, with D possibly being TRBD1 (5 bases). Per the germline V gene, CDR1 is SGHNT and CDR2 is YYREEE (reference sequence). The CDR3 is 15 residues long. V lost 3 bases to trimming and J lost 0 bases, with 9 bases between them. The CDR3 nucleotides are TGTGCCAGCAGCTACACGACAGCAACTAATGAAAAACTGTTTTTT. It specifies CASSYTTATNEKLFF.

This chain connects TRBV10-2 to TRBJ1-5; TRBD1 agrees at 9 bases. V shed 8 bases and J 8 bases; nucleotides not matched to a gene: 7. Per germline, CDR1 WSHSY and CDR2 SAAADI. CDR3 size: 13 residues. This CDR3 is CASWDRDWEPQHF. The CDR3 DNA reads TGCGCCAGCTGGGACAGGGATTGGGAGCCCCAGCATTTT.

The chain is built from TRBV9 and TRBJ1-4; 7 positions match TRBD1. After removal of 4 bases from V and 0 bases from J, the junction contained 3 bases not matched to a gene. Germline CDR1 reads SGDLS; CDR2 reads YYNGEE. The length of the CDR3 is 15 residues. CDR3 sequence: CASSPGQATNEKLFF. The DNA for the CDR3 is TGTGCCAGCAGCCCTGGACAGGCAACTAATGAAAAACTGTTTTTT.

This chain links TRBV7-9 with TRBJ1-1; TRBD1 is a possible D gene (6 bases). The CDR3 extends over 16 amino acids. Germline values: CDR1 SEHNR, CDR2 FQNEAQ (reference sequence). Trimming shortened V by 5 bases and J by 1 base, and 17 bases separated the two germline ends. The CDR3 reads CASSLRGGPENTEAFF. In DNA, the CDR3 is TGTGCCAGCAGCCTTAGGGGGGGACCTGAGAACACTGAAGCTTTCTTT.

The chain joins TRBV3-1 (or the pseudogene TRBV3-2) to TRBJ1-5; the D is unclear. The CDR3 is 14 amino acids. The germline gives CDR1 LGHDT, CDR2 YNNKEL (reference sequence). Trimming removed 1 base from V and 7 bases from J, with 11 bases in between. CDR3 in amino acids: CASSQGVQVQPQHF. The CDR3 DNA reads as TGTGCCAGCAGCCAAGGAGTTCAGGTCCAGCCCCAGCATTTT.

The chain is built from TRBV2 and TRBJ1-2; 8 bases align to TRBD1. Germline V lookup: CDR1 SNHLY, CDR2 FYNNEI. The CDR3 sequence is 14 residues long. V was clipped by 2 bases and J by 2 bases; unmatched bases: 1. In DNA, the CDR3 is TGTGCCAGCAGTGAACGGGACAGGAACTATGGCTACACCTTC. It codes for CASSERDRNYGYTF.

DNA for the CDR3: TGTGCCATCAGTAACGCGGGTGGCTACACCTTC. Protein product: CAISNAGGYTF. V usage is TRBV10-3 and J usage is TRBJ1-2; D is uncertain. Between the trimmed V and J ends, which lost 5 bases and 7 bases, there was a span of 8 bases. The CDR3 has 11 amino acids. Germline CDR1 is ENHRY and CDR2 is SYGVKD.

The V call is TRBV6-2 or TRBV6-3, the J call TRBJ1-1; no definite D call. This CDR3 has 12 amino acids. The germline V gene encodes CDR1 MNHEY and CDR2 SVGEGT. V shed 0 bases and J shed 5 bases, with 4 bases lying between them. The CDR3 region has the DNA TGTGCCAGCAGTTACTCGAGGACTGAAGCTTTCTTT. Its protein product is CASSYSRTEAFF.

The CDR3 DNA follows: TGTGCCAGCAGCCCGGTGACTAGCGGGAGGGTTGCCGGGGAGCTGTTTTTT. Amino acid sequence: CASSPVTSGRVAGELFF. The J gene is TRBJ2-2, the V gene TRBV7-3, with TRBD2 matching 14 bases. The CDR3 spans 17 residues. Germline CDR1 and CDR2: SGHTA and FQGTGA. V trimming: 5 bases; J trimming: 6 bases; junction bases outside the gene matches: 8.

The chain has TRBV5-1 and TRBJ2-3; D remains unclear. The CDR3 has 13 residues. V lost 6 bases to trimming and J lost 1 base, with 9 bases between them. CDR1 SGHRS and CDR2 YFSETQ come from the germline V gene. The CDR3 bases are TGCGCCAGCACACTCGAGGGCACAGATACGCAGTATTTT. Translating gives CASTLEGTDTQYF.